This T cell receptor (beta chain) is from a study of shared clonotypes between healthy human individuals. TCRdb's copy holds only in-frame clones and misses some; the assay was immunoSEQ multiplex PCR. Here the sample spans 2 million to 2.5 million clones, roughly 90% being singletons. The CDR3 extends over 13 amino acids. The germline V and J ends were trimmed by 2 bases and 1 base, with 5 bases remaining between them. The germline V gene has CDR1 SGHNT and CDR2 YENEEA. This clone was seen a few times. Other nucleotide sequences in the sample specify the same CDR3. This TCR was recovered from a man younger than 35 in good health. Some clones in this sample may be carry-over from other donors' samples. The specimen was naive CD4+ T cells from PBMCs. The subset was: CD45RA+ positively selected. The chain joins TRBV11-3 to TRBJ1-1; possibly TRBD1 for D (5 bases). CDR3 nucleotide sequence: TGTGCCAGCAGCTTAACAGGGAACACTGAAGCTTTCTTT. Translated, it gives CASSLTGNTEAFF.